This T cell receptor (beta chain) was sequenced for a study of regulatory T cells in long-lasting Graves disease. Relying on iRepertoire HTBI primers and Arm-PCR of CDR3 regions, the team built TCR beta libraries. MiXCR was run by TCRdb on the multiplex PCR reads, yielding one entry per CDR3 protein. The data hold about 540,000 distinct CDR3 sequences, with approximately 12% observed a single time. The CDR3 runs to 15 residues. The V gene end was trimmed by 4 bases and the J gene end by 6 bases; junction bases not matched to a gene: 12. Germline V gene data show CDR1 as SGHKS and CDR2 as YYEKEE (reference sequence). Regarding time point: newly diagnosed GD, antithyroid drugs for less than 3 months. There was RNA extracted from PBMCs, and the TCR library was made from it. This clonotype was seen ten or more times. These data were also reused for a study on T cells in Graves' hyperthyroidism and ophthalmopathy.

V is TRBV5-5 and J is TRBJ1-2; 7 positions match TRBD1. The source is a man aged 25 to 45 with Graves disease. The starting material was peripheral blood mononuclear cells (PBMCs), obtained at new diagnosis, from a patient treated with antithyroid drugs. This CDR3 is CASSDLPRGQHGYTF. Here the CDR3 DNA reads TGTGCCAGCAGCGATCTCCCACGGGGACAGCATGGCTACACCTTC.